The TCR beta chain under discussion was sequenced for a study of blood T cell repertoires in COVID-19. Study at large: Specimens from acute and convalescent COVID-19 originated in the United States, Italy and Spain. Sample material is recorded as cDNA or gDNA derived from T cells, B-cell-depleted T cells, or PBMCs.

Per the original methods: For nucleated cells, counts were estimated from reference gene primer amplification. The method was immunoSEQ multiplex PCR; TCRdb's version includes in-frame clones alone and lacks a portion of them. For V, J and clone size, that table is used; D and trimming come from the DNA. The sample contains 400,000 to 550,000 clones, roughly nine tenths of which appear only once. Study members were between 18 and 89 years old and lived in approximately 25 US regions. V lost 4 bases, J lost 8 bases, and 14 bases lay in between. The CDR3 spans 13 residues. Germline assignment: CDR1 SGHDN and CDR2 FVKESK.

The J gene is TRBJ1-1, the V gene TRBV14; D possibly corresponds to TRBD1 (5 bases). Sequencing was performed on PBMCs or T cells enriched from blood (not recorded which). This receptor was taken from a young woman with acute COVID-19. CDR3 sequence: CASSLVFTGEAFF. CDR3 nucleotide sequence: TGTGCCAGCAGCCTTGTTTTTACAGGAGAAGCTTTCTTT.